Following are 29 T cell receptor beta chains from one sample sequenced in a study of radiotherapy plus CTLA-4 blockade in lung cancer. This table comes from immunoSEQ multiplex PCR, and its TCRdb copy is limited to in-frame clones, with some not included. The sample lists around 99,000 clones; around 88% were seen once. This specimen was peripheral blood, taken from a patient treated with radiotherapy plus ipilimumab. Every receptor here comes from a human donor with non-small cell lung cancer that progressed on radiotherapy plus ipilimumab.

The chain combines TRBV5-1 with TRBJ2-7; TRBD1 aligns across 10 bases. Germline CDR1 and CDR2: SGHRS and YFSETQ. The CDR3 totals 15 residues. Trimming removed 5 bases from V and 0 bases from J; junction bases left unmatched: 5. Written as DNA, the CDR3 is TGCGCCAGCAGTTGGGACAGGGGATTCTCCTACGAGCAGTACTTC. Its protein product is CASSWDRGFSYEQYF.

This clone was observed a handful of times. This sequence joins TRBV19 and TRBJ1-2, with D possibly matching TRBD1 (5 bases). V was clipped by 4 bases and J by 2 bases, with 14 bases between them. CDR3 size: 15 residues. CDR1 and CDR2 (germline): LNHDA, SQIVND (reference sequence). This chain's CDR3 is CASSRDVLVNYGYTF. CDR3 nucleotide sequence: TGTGCCAGTAGTAGGGACGTTCTGGTCAACTATGGCTACACCTTC. Full variable domain (remainder filled in from reference TRBV19 and TRBJ1-2): DGGITQSPKYLFRKEGQNVTLSCEQNLNHDAMYWYRQDPGQGLRLIYYSQIVNDFQKGDIAEGYSVSREKKESFPLTVTSAQKNPTAFYLCASSRDVLVNYGYTFGSGTRLTVV.

A remark on this clone: Other DNA sequences within the sample encode an identical CDR3. The V call is TRBV27, the J call TRBJ1-1, with a tentative D call TRBD1 (5 bases). This CDR3 comprises 13 residues. Germline V gene sequence: CDR1 MNHEY, CDR2 SMNVEV (reference sequence). Trimming removed 3 bases at V and 1 base at J, with 6 bases between. CDR3 nucleotide sequence: TGTGCCAGCAGTTTTGGGGGGAACACTGAAGCTTTCTTT. This codes for CASSFGGNTEAFF.

The genes are TRBV11-3 and TRBJ2-2; 10 bases align to TRBD2. The germline V gene has CDR1 SGHNT and CDR2 YENEEA. The CDR3 consists of 20 residues. V lost 0 bases to trimming and J lost 5 bases; unmatched junction nucleotides: 15. CDR3: CASSLDRRASGRGRTGELFF. CDR3 nucleotides: TGTGCCAGCAGCTTAGATCGCAGGGCTAGCGGGAGAGGTCGTACCGGGGAGCTGTTTTTT.

This rearrangement joins TRBV6-5 to TRBJ2-5; the match to TRBD1 covers 9 bases. V was pared by 4 bases and J by 4 bases, with 7 bases of the junction left unmatched. This CDR3 spans 15 amino acids. Germline V CDR1 and CDR2: MNHEY, SVGAGI. The DNA of the CDR3 is TGTGCCAGCAGTTTGGGACAGGGCCCCCTAGAGACCCAGTACTTC. Translated, it gives CASSLGQGPLETQYF.

The CDR3, as DNA: TGTGCCAGCAGTCCCTGGCGGGAAGGCACAGATACGCAGTATTTT. It specifies CASSPWREGTDTQYF. The chain uses TRBV6-5 and TRBJ2-3; D may be TRBD2 (6 bases). The germline V gene encodes CDR1 MNHEY and CDR2 SVGAGI. The CDR3 is 15 residues long. Trimming pared 5 bases from V and 1 base from J, leaving 13 bases between.

The chain combines TRBV10-3 with TRBJ2-7; D not resolved. The V gene's germline CDR1 is ENHRY and CDR2 SYGVKD. Trimming took off 4 bases at V and 5 bases at J, with 9 bases between the two ends. This CDR3 region has 12 residues. CDR3 DNA sequence: TGTGCCATCAGTGTTGGCAGGAACGAGCAGTACTTC. Its protein is CAISVGRNEQYF.

The chain combines TRBV7-9 with TRBJ1-4, with D maybe TRBD1 (5 bases). CDR3 size: 15 residues. The germline CDR1 and CDR2 sequences are SEHNR and FQNEAQ (reference sequence). Trimming removed 1 base at V and 8 bases at J, with 14 bases between. Here the CDR3 reads CASSLGGPMGEKLFF. The DNA for the CDR3 is TGTGCCAGCAGCTTAGGGGGCCCTATGGGGGAAAAACTGTTTTTT.

The rearrangement joins TRBV29-1 to TRBJ1-1, with 7 nucleotides matching TRBD1. The CDR3 loop spans 14 amino acids. Germline V lookup: CDR1 SQVTM, CDR2 ANQGSEA. With V trimmed by 5 bases and J by 2 bases, 8 bases remained unmatched. Here the CDR3 DNA reads TGCAGCGTTAGCCGAGGGGGCGGAAACACTGAAGCTTTCTTT. Translation: CSVSRGGGNTEAFF.

In its sample, this clone was seen a few times. V gene TRBV5-1 combines with J gene TRBJ2-1, with 12 positions matching TRBD2. V was clipped by 4 bases and J by 7 bases; unmatched bases: 6. The CDR3 sequence is 15 residues long. The V gene's germline CDR1 is SGHRS and CDR2 YFSETQ. CDR3 DNA: TGCGCCAGCAGCCTCGGACTAGCGGGAAGAAATGAGCAGTTCTTC. This codes for CASSLGLAGRNEQFF.

This chain links TRBV13 with TRBJ2-5, with 12 bases fitting TRBD2. This CDR3 contains 15 residues. Losses at the gene ends were 5 bases for V and 13 bases for J; bases not matched to a gene: 14. Germline CDR1 and CDR2: PRHDT and FYEKMQ (reference sequence). In nucleotides, the CDR3 is TGTGCCAGCAGCCGACGACTAGCGGGAGATCCCCAGCGGTACTTC. As protein: CASSRRLAGDPQRYF.

As regards this clone: This sample also contains other DNA sequences that code for the same CDR3. V usage is TRBV20-1 and J usage is TRBJ2-5; D is unclear. Germline V gives CDR1 DFQATT, CDR2 SNEGSKA (reference sequence). CDR3 length equals 10 residues. V gave up 6 bases and J gave up 4 bases, with 6 bases separating them. The CDR3 nucleotides read TGCAGTGCAAGGCGAGAGACCCAGTACTTC. As protein: CSARRETQYF.

The rearrangement uses TRBV11-3 and TRBJ2-1; D is uncertain. Trimming shortened V by 2 bases and J by 15 bases, and 20 bases separated the two germline ends. Per the germline V gene, CDR1 is SGHNT and CDR2 is YENEEA. This CDR3 region has 14 residues. DNA of the CDR3: TGTGCCAGCAGCTTACCCACCCTTGCGTCTGAAGGGTTCTTC. It yields the protein CASSLPTLASEGFF.

The rearrangement uses TRBV14 and TRBJ2-6; tentative D call: TRBD2 (6 bases). The CDR3 covers 16 residues. Trimming cost V 3 bases and J 4 bases, with 13 bases left between them. Germline CDR1 SGHDN, CDR2 FVKESK. The DNA for the CDR3 is TGTGCCAGCAGCCAGAACCTAGCGTCCGGGGCCAACGTCCTGACTTTC. Translating gives CASSQNLASGANVLTF.

The chain links TRBV10-3 to TRBJ1-1; tentative D call: TRBD1 (5 bases). V dropped 11 bases and J dropped 5 bases, with 18 bases sitting between them. The CDR3 covers 13 residues. Germline V gene data show CDR1 as ENHRY and CDR2 as SYGVKD. CDR3 DNA: TGTGCCTCGGTGGGGCGCGGGGGGACTGAAGCTTTCTTT. Translating gives CASVGRGGTEAFF.

The chain couples TRBV13 to TRBJ1-1; 7 bases map to TRBD1. The length of the CDR3 is 16 residues. V lost 5 bases to trimming and J lost 3 bases; unmatched junction nucleotides: 12. The germline CDR1 and CDR2 sequences are PRHDT and FYEKMQ (reference sequence). CDR3 in amino acids: CASSAERGLRDTEAFF. The CDR3 DNA sequence: TGTGCCAGCAGCGCCGAAAGGGGGCTTAGGGACACTGAAGCTTTCTTT.

This CDR3 is CAFQPGREQFF. CDR3 DNA: TGTGCCTTCCAGCCGGGACGTGAGCAGTTCTTC. This chain joins TRBV30 and TRBJ2-1; perhaps D is TRBD1 or TRBD2 (5 bases each). This CDR3 comprises 11 residues. The V gene lost 7 bases and the J gene lost 9 bases, with 13 bases spanning the gap. Germline V gene data show CDR1 as GTSNPN and CDR2 as SVGIG (reference sequence).

The chain is built from TRBV15 and TRBJ2-1; D not certain. V gave up 5 bases and J gave up 5 bases, with 13 bases separating them. Germline V gene data show CDR1 as LNHNV and CDR2 as YYDKDF (reference sequence). This CDR3 spans 14 amino acids. CDR3 loop: CATSSYPPHNEQFF. CDR3 in DNA: TGTGCCACCAGCTCCTACCCCCCCCACAATGAGCAGTTCTTC.

The V gene is TRBV5-4, the J gene TRBJ2-2; D is perhaps TRBD2 (5 bases). CDR3 size: 15 residues. Per the germline V gene, CDR1 is SGHNT and CDR2 is YYREEE (reference sequence). The germline V and J ends were trimmed by 0 bases and 6 bases, with 12 bases remaining between them. CDR3 in DNA: TGTGCCAGCAGCTTGGCCAATTTGGAGGCCGGGGAGCTGTTTTTT. Residues: CASSLANLEAGELFF. The whole variable domain, remainder taken from reference TRBV5-4 and TRBJ2-2, is ETGVTQSPTHLIKTRGQQVTLRCSSQSGHNTVSWYQQALGQGPQFIFQYYREEENGRGNFPPRFSGLQFPNYSSELNVNALELDDSALYLCASSLANLEAGELFFGEGSRLTVL.

The CDR3 loop is CASSREGPGELFF. In DNA form, the CDR3 reads TGTGCCAGCAGCCGCGAGGGCCCCGGGGAGCTGTTTTTT. The chain joins TRBV7-9 to TRBJ2-2, with a tentative D call TRBD2 (5 bases). Germline values: CDR1 SEHNR, CDR2 FQNEAQ (reference sequence). V was shortened by 5 bases and J by 6 bases, with 10 bases between the two germline ends. The CDR3 is made up of 13 amino acids.

This clone was recorded only once. The genes are TRBV2 and TRBJ1-1, with a possible D match to TRBD1 (6 bases). V was cut by 6 bases and J by 1 base, with 12 bases left in between. The CDR3 runs 14 residues. Germline CDR1 reads SNHLY; CDR2 reads FYNNEI. The CDR3 reads CASRDDRPNTEAFF. In DNA form, the CDR3 reads TGTGCCAGCAGAGATGACAGGCCGAACACTGAAGCTTTCTTT.

This rearrangement joins TRBV5-6 to TRBJ2-7; TRBD2 aligns across 11 bases. This CDR3 has 15 amino acids. Germline trimming cut 6 bases from V and 7 bases from J; bases unmatched to any gene: 12. Germline CDR1 is SGHDT and CDR2 is YYEEEE. CDR3 residues: CASTVPGLAEREQYF. In DNA form, the CDR3 reads TGTGCCAGCACCGTCCCGGGACTAGCGGAGCGAGAGCAGTACTTC.

This clone was found a few times. The genes are TRBV7-9 and TRBJ2-7, with D uncertain. Germline CDR1 SEHNR, CDR2 FQNEAQ (reference sequence). This CDR3 contains 13 residues. The V and J ends lost 3 bases and 1 base respectively, with 7 bases between them. The CDR3 DNA reads TGTGCCAGCAGCTTCACCGGTTCCTACGAGCAGTACTTC. Its translation: CASSFTGSYEQYF. The variable domain in full, completed from reference TRBV7-9 and TRBJ2-7, reads DTGVSQNPRHKITKRGQNVTFRCDPISEHNRLYWYRQTLGQGPEFLTYFQNEAQLEKSRLLSDRFSAERPKGSFSTLEIQRTEQGDSAMYLCASSFTGSYEQYFGPGTRLTVT.

V is TRBV7-9 and J is TRBJ2-5, with D possibly being TRBD1 (5 bases). This CDR3 has 14 amino acids. The germline gives CDR1 SEHNR, CDR2 FQNEAQ (reference sequence). V was clipped by 5 bases and J by 5 bases, with 15 bases between them. CDR3 sequence reads: CASSVAGSRETQYF. Written as DNA, the CDR3 is TGTGCCAGCAGCGTCGCAGGGTCGCGGGAGACCCAGTACTTC.

The J gene is TRBJ2-2, the V gene TRBV4-1; D remains unclear. The CDR3 totals 15 residues. V lost 3 bases, J lost 3 bases, and 11 bases lay in between. The V gene's germline CDR1 is MGHRA and CDR2 YSYEKL. This chain's CDR3 is CASSHGPTDTGELFF. The CDR3 DNA follows: TGCGCCAGCAGCCACGGACCTACGGACACCGGGGAGCTGTTTTTT.

This clone occurred once. The rearrangement uses TRBV19 and TRBJ2-7, with 8 bases fitting TRBD2. With V trimmed by 2 bases and J by 6 bases, 15 bases remained unmatched. The CDR3 loop spans 17 amino acids. From germline, CDR1 is LNHDA and CDR2 SQIVND (reference sequence). This CDR3 reads CASSIRRSGSRLGEQYF. DNA for the CDR3: TGTGCCAGTAGTATAAGGAGAAGCGGGAGCCGCCTTGGCGAGCAGTACTTC. Using reference TRBV19 and TRBJ2-7 for the parts outside the CDR3, the full variable domain is DGGITQSPKYLFRKEGQNVTLSCEQNLNHDAMYWYRQDPGQGLRLIYYSQIVNDFQKGDIAEGYSVSREKKESFPLTVTSAQKNPTAFYLCASSIRRSGSRLGEQYFGPGTRLTVT.

This chain connects TRBV2 to TRBJ2-5, with a possible D match to TRBD2 (6 bases). Trimming stripped 5 bases from V and 1 base from J, with 14 bases between. In germline, CDR1 is SNHLY, CDR2 FYNNEI. This CDR3 has 15 residues. CDR3 coding DNA: TGTGCCAGCAGTCGCACGGGGGTGCTCCAAGAGACCCAGTACTTC. Its protein product is CASSRTGVLQETQYF.

This chain connects TRBV18 to TRBJ2-7, with 10 bases aligning to TRBD2. The CDR3 length is 16 residues. From germline, CDR1 is KGHSH and CDR2 LQKENI. Trimming removed 3 bases from V and 5 bases from J; junction bases left unmatched: 10. CDR3 sequence: CASSPLLAGDRDEQYF. In DNA form, the CDR3 reads TGTGCCAGCTCACCGCTCCTAGCGGGAGATCGCGACGAGCAGTACTTC.

The chain joins TRBV2 to TRBJ1-5, with 11 bases fitting TRBD1. V lost 6 bases and J lost 10; bases outside the gene matches: 11. The CDR3 loop spans 15 amino acids. Per germline, CDR1 SNHLY and CDR2 FYNNEI. CDR3 amino acids: CASSSTGTGGGPQHF. DNA for the CDR3: TGTGCCAGCAGCTCCACCGGGACAGGGGGGGGACCCCAGCATTTT.